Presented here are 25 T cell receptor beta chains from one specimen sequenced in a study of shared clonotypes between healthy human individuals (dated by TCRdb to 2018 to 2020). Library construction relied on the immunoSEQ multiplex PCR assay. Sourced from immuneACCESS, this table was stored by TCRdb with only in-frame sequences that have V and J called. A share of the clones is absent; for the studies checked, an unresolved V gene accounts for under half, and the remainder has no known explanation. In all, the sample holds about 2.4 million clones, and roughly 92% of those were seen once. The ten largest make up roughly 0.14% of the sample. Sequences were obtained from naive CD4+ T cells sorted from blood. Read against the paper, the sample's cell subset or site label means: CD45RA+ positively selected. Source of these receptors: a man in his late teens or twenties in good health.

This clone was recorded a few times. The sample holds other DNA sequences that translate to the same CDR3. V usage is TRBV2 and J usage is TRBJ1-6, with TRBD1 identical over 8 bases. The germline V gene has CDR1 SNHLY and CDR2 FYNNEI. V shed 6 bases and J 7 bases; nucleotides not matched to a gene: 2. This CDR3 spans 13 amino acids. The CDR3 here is CASRGQDNSPLHF. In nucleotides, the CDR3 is TGTGCCAGCAGGGGACAGGACAATTCACCCCTCCACTTT.

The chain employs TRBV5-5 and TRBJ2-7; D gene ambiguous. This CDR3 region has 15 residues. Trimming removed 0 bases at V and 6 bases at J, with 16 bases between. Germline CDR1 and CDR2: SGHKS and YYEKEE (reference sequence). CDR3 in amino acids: CASSLASASTLEQYF. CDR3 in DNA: TGTGCCAGCAGCTTGGCTTCGGCTAGTACTCTCGAGCAGTACTTC.

The CDR3 DNA sequence: TGTGCCTGTTCTTCAGGGAGGACTAGCGGGCAGAACACCGGGGAGCTGTTTTTT. This sequence encodes CACSSGRTSGQNTGELFF. The chain has TRBV30 and TRBJ2-2, with TRBD2 identical over 11 bases. V gave up 6 bases and J gave up 1 base; unmatched junction bases: 13. Germline V gives CDR1 GTSNPN, CDR2 SVGIG (reference sequence). This CDR3 contains 18 residues.

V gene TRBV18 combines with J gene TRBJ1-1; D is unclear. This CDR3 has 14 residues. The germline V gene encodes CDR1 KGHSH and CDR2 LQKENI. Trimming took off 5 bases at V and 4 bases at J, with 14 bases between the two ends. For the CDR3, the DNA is TGTGCCAGCTCAGCTTCGGGCTTGAGCACTGAAGCTTTCTTT. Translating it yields CASSASGLSTEAFF.

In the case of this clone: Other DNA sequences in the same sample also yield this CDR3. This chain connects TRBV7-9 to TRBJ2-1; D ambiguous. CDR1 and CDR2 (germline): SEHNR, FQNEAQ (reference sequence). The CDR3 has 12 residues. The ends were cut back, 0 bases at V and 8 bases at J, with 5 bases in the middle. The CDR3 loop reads CASSLAGYEQFF. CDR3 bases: TGTGCCAGCAGCTTAGCGGGTTATGAGCAGTTCTTC.

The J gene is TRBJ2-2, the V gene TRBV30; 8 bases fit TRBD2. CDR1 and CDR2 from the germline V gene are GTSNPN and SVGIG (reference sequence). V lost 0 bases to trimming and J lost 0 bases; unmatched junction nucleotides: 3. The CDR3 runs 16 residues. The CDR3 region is CAWSVSGGANTGELFF. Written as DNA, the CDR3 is TGTGCCTGGAGTGTAAGCGGGGGAGCGAACACCGGGGAGCTGTTTTTT.

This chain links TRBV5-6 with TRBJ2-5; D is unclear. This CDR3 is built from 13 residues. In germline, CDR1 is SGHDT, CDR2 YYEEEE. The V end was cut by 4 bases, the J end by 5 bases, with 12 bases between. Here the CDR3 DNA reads TGTGCCAGCAGCCACGTAGGGCGGGAGACCCAGTACTTC. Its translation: CASSHVGRETQYF.

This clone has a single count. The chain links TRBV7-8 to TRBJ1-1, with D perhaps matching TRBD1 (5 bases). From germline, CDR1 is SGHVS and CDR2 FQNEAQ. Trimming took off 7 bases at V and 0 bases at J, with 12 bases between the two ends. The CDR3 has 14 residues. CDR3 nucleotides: TGTGCCAGCACTCGACAGCCGATGAACACTGAAGCTTTCTTT. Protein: CASTRQPMNTEAFF.

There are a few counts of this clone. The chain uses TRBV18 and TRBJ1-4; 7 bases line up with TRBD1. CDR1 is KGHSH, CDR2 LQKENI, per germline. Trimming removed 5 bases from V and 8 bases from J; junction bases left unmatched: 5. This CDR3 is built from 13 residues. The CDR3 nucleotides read TGTGCCAGCTCAAGGGACAGTCGGGAAAAACTGTTTTTT. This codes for CASSRDSREKLFF.

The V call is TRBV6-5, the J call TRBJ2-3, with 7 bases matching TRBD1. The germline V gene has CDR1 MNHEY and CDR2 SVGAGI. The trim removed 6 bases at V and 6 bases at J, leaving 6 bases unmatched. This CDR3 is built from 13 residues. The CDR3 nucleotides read TGTGCCAGCAGCCGCGACAGGGTGGATACGCAGTATTTT. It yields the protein CASSRDRVDTQYF.

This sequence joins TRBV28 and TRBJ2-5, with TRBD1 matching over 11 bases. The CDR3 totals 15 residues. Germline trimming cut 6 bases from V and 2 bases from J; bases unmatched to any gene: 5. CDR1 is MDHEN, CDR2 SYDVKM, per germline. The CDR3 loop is CASRGDRGNQETQYF. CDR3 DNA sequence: TGTGCCAGCAGAGGGGACAGGGGGAATCAAGAGACCCAGTACTTC.

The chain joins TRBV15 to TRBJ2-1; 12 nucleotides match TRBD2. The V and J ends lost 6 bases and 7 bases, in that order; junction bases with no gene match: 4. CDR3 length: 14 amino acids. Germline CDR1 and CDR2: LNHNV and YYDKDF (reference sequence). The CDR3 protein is CATRASGRENEQFF. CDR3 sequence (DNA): TGTGCCACCAGGGCTAGCGGGAGGGAGAATGAGCAGTTCTTC.

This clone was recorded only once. CDR3 in amino acids: CASSSAVRDTEAFF. DNA for the CDR3: TGCGCCAGCAGCTCAGCCGTGCGGGACACTGAAGCTTTCTTT. This chain uses TRBV10-2 with TRBJ1-1; D gene ambiguous. There are 14 residues in the CDR3. The germline V and J ends were trimmed by 6 bases and 3 bases, with 14 bases remaining between them. Germline V gives CDR1 WSHSY, CDR2 SAAADI.

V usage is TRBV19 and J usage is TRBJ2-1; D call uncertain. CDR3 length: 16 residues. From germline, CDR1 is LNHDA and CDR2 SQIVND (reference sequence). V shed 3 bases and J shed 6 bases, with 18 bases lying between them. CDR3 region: CASSMGRNKLINEQFF. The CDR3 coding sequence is TGTGCCAGTAGTATGGGTAGGAACAAGCTAATCAATGAGCAGTTCTTC.

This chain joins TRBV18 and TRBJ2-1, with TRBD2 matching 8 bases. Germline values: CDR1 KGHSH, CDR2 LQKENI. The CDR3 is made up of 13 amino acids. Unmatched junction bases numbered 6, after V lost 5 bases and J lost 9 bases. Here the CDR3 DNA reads TGTGCCAGCTCAGAGTTGCGGGAGGTTGAGCAGTTCTTC. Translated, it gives CASSELREVEQFF. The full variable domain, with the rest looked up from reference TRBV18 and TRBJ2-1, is NAGVMQNPRHLVRRRGQEARLRCSPMKGHSHVYWYRQLPEEGLKFMVYLQKENIIDESGMPKERFSAEFPKEGPSILRIQQVVRGDSAAYFCASSELREVEQFFGPGTRLTVL.

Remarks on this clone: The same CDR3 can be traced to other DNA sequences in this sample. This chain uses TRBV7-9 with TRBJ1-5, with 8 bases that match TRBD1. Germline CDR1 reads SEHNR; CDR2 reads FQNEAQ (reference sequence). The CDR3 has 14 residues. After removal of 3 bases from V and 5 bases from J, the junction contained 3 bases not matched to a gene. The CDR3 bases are TGTGCCAGCAGCTTGGACAGGGAGGATCAGCCCCAGCATTTT. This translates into CASSLDREDQPQHF.

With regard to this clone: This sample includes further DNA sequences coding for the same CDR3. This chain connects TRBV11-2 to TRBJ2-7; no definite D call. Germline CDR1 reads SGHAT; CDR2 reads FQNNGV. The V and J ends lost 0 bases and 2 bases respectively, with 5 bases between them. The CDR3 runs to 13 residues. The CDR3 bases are TGTGCCAGCAGCTTAGAGCGGCCCTACGAGCAGTACTTC. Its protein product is CASSLERPYEQYF.

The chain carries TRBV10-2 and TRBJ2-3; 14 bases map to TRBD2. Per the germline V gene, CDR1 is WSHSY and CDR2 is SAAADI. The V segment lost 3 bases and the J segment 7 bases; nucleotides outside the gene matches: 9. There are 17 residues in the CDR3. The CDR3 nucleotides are TGCGCCAGCAGTGAATTTGGACTAGCGGGAGGACTTTATACGCAGTATTTT. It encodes CASSEFGLAGGLYTQYF.

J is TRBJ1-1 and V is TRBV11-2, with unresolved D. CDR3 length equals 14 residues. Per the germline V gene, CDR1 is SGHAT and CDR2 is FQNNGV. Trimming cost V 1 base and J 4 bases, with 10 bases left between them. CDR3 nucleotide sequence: TGTGCCAGCAGCTTAGTTATTGGTACCACTGAAGCTTTCTTT. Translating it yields CASSLVIGTTEAFF.

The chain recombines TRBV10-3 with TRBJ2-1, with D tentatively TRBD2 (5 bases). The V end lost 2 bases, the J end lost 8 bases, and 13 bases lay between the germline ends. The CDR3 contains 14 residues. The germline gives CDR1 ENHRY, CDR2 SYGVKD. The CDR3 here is CAISEGSLRDEQFF. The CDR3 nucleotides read TGTGCCATCAGTGAGGGTTCATTGAGGGATGAGCAGTTCTTC.

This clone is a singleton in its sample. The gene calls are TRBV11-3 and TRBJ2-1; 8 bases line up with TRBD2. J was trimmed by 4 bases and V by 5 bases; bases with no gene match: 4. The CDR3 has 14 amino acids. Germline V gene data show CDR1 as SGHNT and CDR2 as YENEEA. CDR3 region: CASSPGGGYNEQFF. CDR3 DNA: TGTGCCAGCAGCCCCGGGGGGGGGTACAATGAGCAGTTCTTC.

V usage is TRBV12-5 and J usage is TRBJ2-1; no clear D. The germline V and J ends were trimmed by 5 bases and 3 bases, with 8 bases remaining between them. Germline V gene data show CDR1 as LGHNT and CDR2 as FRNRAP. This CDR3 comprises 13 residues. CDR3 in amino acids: CASGPSGYNEQFF. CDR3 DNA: TGTGCTAGTGGTCCCTCCGGCTACAATGAGCAGTTCTTC.

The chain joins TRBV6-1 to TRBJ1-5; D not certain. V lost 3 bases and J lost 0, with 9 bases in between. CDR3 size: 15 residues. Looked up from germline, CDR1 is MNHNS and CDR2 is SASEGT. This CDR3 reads CASSDPVYSNQPQHF. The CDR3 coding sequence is TGTGCCAGCAGTGACCCGGTTTATAGCAATCAGCCCCAGCATTTT.

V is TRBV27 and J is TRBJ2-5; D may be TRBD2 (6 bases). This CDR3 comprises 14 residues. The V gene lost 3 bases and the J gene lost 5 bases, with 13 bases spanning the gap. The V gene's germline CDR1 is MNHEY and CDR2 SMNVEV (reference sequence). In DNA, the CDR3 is TGTGCCAGCAGTTTCGGAGGGCCGGGGGAGACCCAGTACTTC. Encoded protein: CASSFGGPGETQYF.

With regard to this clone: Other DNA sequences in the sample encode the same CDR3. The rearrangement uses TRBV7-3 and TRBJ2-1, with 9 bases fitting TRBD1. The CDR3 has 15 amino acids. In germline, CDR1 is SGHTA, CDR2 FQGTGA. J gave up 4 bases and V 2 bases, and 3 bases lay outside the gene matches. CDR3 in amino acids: CASSLGDRDYNEQFF. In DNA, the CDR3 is TGTGCCAGCAGCTTAGGGGACAGGGATTACAATGAGCAGTTCTTC.